The entry that follows covers one TCR beta chain sequence. Authors' processing steps: Reference gene primer amplification gave estimated nucleated cell counts. Clones were read by immunoSEQ multiplex PCR, and TCRdb kept only the in-frame ones, dropping some. V, J and clone size are those of that table, while D and trimming were read from the DNA. The table has roughly 250,000 clones, about 85% seen once. Trimming cost V 5 bases and J 2 bases; bases outside gene matches: 9. The CDR3 covers 15 residues. Germline V gene data show CDR1 as SGHAT and CDR2 as FQNNGV. This record belongs to a study of blood T cell repertoires in COVID-19. As for the study in general: Collection of acute and convalescent COVID-19 samples took place in the United States, Italy and Spain. From T cells, B-cell-depleted T cells, or PBMCs came the material, which was cDNA or gDNA.

What was sequenced was peripheral blood. This clonotype was obtained from a man aged 55 to 69 who had recovered from COVID-19. The J gene is TRBJ2-7, the V gene TRBV11-2, with 7 positions matching TRBD1. CDR3 DNA: TGTGCCAGCAGCAGAGTGACAGGGACCACCTACGAGCAGTACTTC. It yields the protein CASSRVTGTTYEQYF.